These 5 T cell receptor beta chains came from one sample sequenced in a study of CD8 T cells in Susac syndrome. Random-hexamer reverse transcription was applied to roughly 0.45 to 1 ug RNA. TCRdb called the immunoSEQ multiplex PCR reads again in MiXCR, with one record for every CDR3 protein. Of 150,000 to 200,000 distinct CDR3 sequences listed, roughly nine tenths are singletons. The source material was CD4+ T cells from PBMCs. All receptors derive from a human donor with Susac syndrome.

This chain uses TRBV7-9 with TRBJ2-3; the match to TRBD2 covers 7 bases. Losses at the gene ends were 3 bases for V and 3 bases for J; bases not matched to a gene: 6. The V gene's germline CDR1 is SEHNR and CDR2 FQNEAQ (reference sequence). The CDR3 is 15 residues long. The CDR3, as DNA: TGTGCCAGCAGCTTTGGCGCTAGCGGTACAGATACGCAGTATTTT. This sequence encodes CASSFGASGTDTQYF. Combining the CDR3 with reference TRBV7-9 and TRBJ2-3 gives the whole variable domain DTGVSQNPRHKITKRGQNVTFRCDPISEHNRLYWYRQTLGQGPEFLTYFQNEAQLEKSRLLSDRFSAERPKGSFSTLEIQRTEQGDSAMYLCASSFGASGTDTQYFGPGTRLTVL.

The chain is built from TRBV5-6 and TRBJ2-7, with 8 bases matching TRBD2. The CDR3 covers 14 residues. J was trimmed by 4 bases and V by 3 bases; bases with no gene match: 6. CDR1 is SGHDT, CDR2 YYEEEE, per germline. CDR3 in amino acids: CASSSTGGVYEQYF. CDR3 in DNA: TGTGCCAGCAGCTCCACGGGGGGGGTGTACGAGCAGTACTTC.

CDR3 sequence reads: CASSPQAGTSNQPQHF. The CDR3 nucleotides read TGTGCCAGCTCACCCCAAGCAGGGACGAGCAATCAGCCCCAGCATTTT. The V gene is TRBV18, the J gene TRBJ1-5; possible D gene TRBD1, 5 bases. Trimming stripped 3 bases from V and 1 base from J, with 13 bases between. There are 16 residues in the CDR3. Germline V gene sequence: CDR1 KGHSH, CDR2 LQKENI.

V usage is TRBV20-1 and J usage is TRBJ2-4; TRBD2 is a possible D gene (6 bases). Germline V CDR1 and CDR2: DFQATT, SNEGSKA (reference sequence). V was clipped by 6 bases and J by 6 bases, with 12 bases between them. The CDR3 is 12 residues long. In nucleotides, the CDR3 is TGCAGTGCAAACGACGGGGGAAACATTCAGTACTTC. This codes for CSANDGGNIQYF.

The rearrangement joins TRBV29-1 to TRBJ2-1, with TRBD2 identical over 13 bases. This CDR3 comprises 19 residues. CDR1 and CDR2 from the germline V gene are SQVTM and ANQGSEA. V lost 4 bases to trimming and J lost 0 bases; unmatched junction nucleotides: 12. CDR3 region: CSVVGGATSGRYSYNEQFF. The CDR3 DNA sequence: TGCAGCGTTGTTGGTGGAGCGACTAGCGGGAGGTACTCCTACAATGAGCAGTTCTTC.